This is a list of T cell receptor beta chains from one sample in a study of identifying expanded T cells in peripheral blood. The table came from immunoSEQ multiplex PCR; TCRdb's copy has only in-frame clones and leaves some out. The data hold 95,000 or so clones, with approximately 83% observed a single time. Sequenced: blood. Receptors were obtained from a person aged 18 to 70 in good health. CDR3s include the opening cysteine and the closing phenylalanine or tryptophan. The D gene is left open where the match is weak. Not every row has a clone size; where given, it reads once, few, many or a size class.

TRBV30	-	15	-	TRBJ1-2	TGTGCCTGGAGTGTGAGGGGGGGAGAGAAAAATGGCTACACCTTC	CAWSVRGGEKNGYTF
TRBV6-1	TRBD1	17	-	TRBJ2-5	TGTGCCAGCAGTGAATTTGCCCCAGGGGGACCGGTAGAGACCCAGTACTTC	CASSEFAPGGPVETQYF
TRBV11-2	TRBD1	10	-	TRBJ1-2	TGTGCCAGCAGCGGAGCGGGGACAGTCTTC	CASSGAGTVF
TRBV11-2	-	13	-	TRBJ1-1	TGTGCCAGCAGCTCACAGGTGAACACTGAAGCTTTCTTT	CASSSQVNTEAFF
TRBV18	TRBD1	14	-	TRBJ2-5	TGTGCCAGCTCATCTACAGGGGGCACAGAGACCCAGTACTTC	CASSSTGGTETQYF
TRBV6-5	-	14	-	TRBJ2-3	TGTGCCAGCAGTCCCGGGAGACACACAGATACGCAGTATTTT	CASSPGRHTDTQYF
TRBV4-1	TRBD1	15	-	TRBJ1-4	TGCGCCAGCAGCCCCTCAGGACAGGGTTACGAAAAACTGTTTTTT	CASSPSGQGYEKLFF
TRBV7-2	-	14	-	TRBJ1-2	TGTGCCAGCAGCACGGACCCGGTCGGCTATGGCTACACCTTC	CASSTDPVGYGYTF
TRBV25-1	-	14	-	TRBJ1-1	TGTGCCAGCAGTGGAGGAGGGTTGAACACTGAAGCTTTCTTT	CASSGGGLNTEAFF
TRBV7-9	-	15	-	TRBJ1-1	TGTGCCAGCAGTAGCCCCCTCCATTCGGGCGGGGAAGCTTTCTTT	CASSSPLHSGGEAFF
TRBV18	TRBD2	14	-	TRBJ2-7	TGTGCCAGCTCACTGGGGGGGAACACCTACGAGCAGTACTTC	CASSLGGNTYEQYF
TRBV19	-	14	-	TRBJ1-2	TGTGCCAGTAGTATCCTCCAGGGCCCATATGGCTACACCTTC	CASSILQGPYGYTF
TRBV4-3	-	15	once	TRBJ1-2	TGCGCCAGCAGCCCCTTAGGGGCAGGGTTCTATGGCTACACCTTC	CASSPLGAGFYGYTF
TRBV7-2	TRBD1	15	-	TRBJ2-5	TGTGCCAGCAGCACCCAGACAGGGATCCAAGAGACCCAGTACTTC	CASSTQTGIQETQYF
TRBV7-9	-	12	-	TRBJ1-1	TGTGCCAGCAGCTTAGAGGGAGGTTTTGTTTTCTTT	CASSLEGGFVFF
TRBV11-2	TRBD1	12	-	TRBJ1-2	TGTGCCAGCAGGGGGGACAGGGATGGCTACACCTTC	CASRGDRDGYTF
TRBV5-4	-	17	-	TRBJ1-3	TGTGCCAGCACCACTCGGGGGACTTCGAGCTCTGGAAACACCATATATTTT	CASTTRGTSSSGNTIYF
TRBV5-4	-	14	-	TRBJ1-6	TGTGCCAGCAGCTTAGAGGCAGGGAATTCACCCCTCCACTTT	CASSLEAGNSPLHF
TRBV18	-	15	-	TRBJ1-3	TGTGCCAGCTCACTGGACACAATCTCTGGAAACACCATATATTTT	CASSLDTISGNTIYF
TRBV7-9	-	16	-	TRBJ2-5	TGTGCCAGCAGAAATACAGGGATAAGCGTAGAGGAGACCCAGTACTTC	CASRNTGISVEETQYF
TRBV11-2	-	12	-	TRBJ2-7	TGTGCCAGCAGCGCCGGGGGGCTCGAGCAGTACTTC	CASSAGGLEQYF
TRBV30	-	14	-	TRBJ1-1	TGTGCCTGGAGTGCCCGAATCCAGGGAGCTGAAGCTTTCTTT	CAWSARIQGAEAFF
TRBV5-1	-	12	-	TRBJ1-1	TGCGCCAGCAGTCTCGAAAGTACTGAAGCTTTCTTT	CASSLESTEAFF
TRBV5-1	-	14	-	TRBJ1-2	TGCGCCAGCAGCTGGGGACGGCGAGGGAATGGCTACACCTTC	CASSWGRRGNGYTF
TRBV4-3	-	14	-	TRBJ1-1	TGCGCCAGCAGCCAAGATAGCACGGGGACTGAAGCTTTCTTT	CASSQDSTGTEAFF
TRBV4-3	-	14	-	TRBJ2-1	TGCGCCAGCAGGAGGGACCTAAACTACAATGAGCAGTTCTTC	CASRRDLNYNEQFF
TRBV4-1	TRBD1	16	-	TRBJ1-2	TGCGCCAGCAGCCGGAAAGAGGAGGGACAGGGCTATGGCTACACCTTC	CASSRKEEGQGYGYTF
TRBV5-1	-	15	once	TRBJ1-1	TGCGCCAGCAGCGACGGGTCATACATGAACACTGAAGCTTTCTTT	CASSDGSYMNTEAFF
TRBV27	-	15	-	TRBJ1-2	TGTGCCAGCAGTTCAAATATCGGTCCATTTCGTGGCTACACCTTC	CASSSNIGPFRGYTF
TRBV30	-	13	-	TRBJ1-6	TGTGCCTGGACTCAGGGGTTAGGCTCACCCCTCCACTTT	CAWTQGLGSPLHF
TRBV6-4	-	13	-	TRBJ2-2	TGTGCCAGCAGTGACCCGACAACCGGGGAGCTGTTTTTT	CASSDPTTGELFF
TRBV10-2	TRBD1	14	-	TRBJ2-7	TGCGCCAGCAGCACCCCGGGACAGCCCTACGAGCAGTACTTC	CASSTPGQPYEQYF
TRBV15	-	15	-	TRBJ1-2	TGTGCCACCAGCAGAGATGTAAGAGAGAACTATGGCTACACCTTC	CATSRDVRENYGYTF
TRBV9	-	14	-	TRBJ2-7	TGTGCCAGCAGCGTAGCAGTGGCAGGGACAGAGCAGTACTTC	CASSVAVAGTEQYF
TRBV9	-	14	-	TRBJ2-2	TGTGCCAGCAGCGCGAGAGTCGACACCGGGGAGCTGTTTTTT	CASSARVDTGELFF
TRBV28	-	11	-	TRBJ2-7	TGTGCCAGCAGTTTAGGTTACGAGCAGTACTTC	CASSLGYEQYF
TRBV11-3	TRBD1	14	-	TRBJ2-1	TGTGCCAGCAGTTCAGGACAGGGGAGGAATGAGCAGTTCTTC	CASSSGQGRNEQFF
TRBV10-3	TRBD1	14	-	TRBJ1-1	TGTGCCACCACCAAGGAACAGGGGATGACTGAAGCTTTCTTT	CATTKEQGMTEAFF
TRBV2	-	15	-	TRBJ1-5	TGTGCCAGTCGACCATCGGGGACTAGAAATCAGCCCCAGCATTTT	CASRPSGTRNQPQHF
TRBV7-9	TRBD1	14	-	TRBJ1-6	TGTGCCAGCAGCTCGACAGGGTTAAGTTCACCCCTCCACTTT	CASSSTGLSSPLHF
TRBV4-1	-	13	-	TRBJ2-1	TGCGCCAGCAGCCAATTATCGTACAATGAGCAGTTCTTC	CASSQLSYNEQFF
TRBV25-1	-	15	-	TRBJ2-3	TGTGCCACCAAACCAAAGGGACTGGGCCAGGATACGCAGTATTTT	CATKPKGLGQDTQYF
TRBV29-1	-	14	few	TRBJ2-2	TGCAGCGTGTCGACAGGGACCGGGGGCGGGGAGCTGTTTTTT	CSVSTGTGGGELFF
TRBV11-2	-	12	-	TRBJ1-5	TGTGCCAGCAGCAATAACAATCAGCCCCAGCATTTT	CASSNNNQPQHF
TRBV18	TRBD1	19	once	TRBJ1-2	TGTGCCAGCTCACCATCCTTGCCCGGGACAATAGGACAGGGTTACGGCTACACCTTC	CASSPSLPGTIGQGYGYTF
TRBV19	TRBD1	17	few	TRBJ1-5	TGTGCCAGTAGTACCTCCTGGACAGGGTCTGGTAATCAGCCCCAGCATTTT	CASSTSWTGSGNQPQHF
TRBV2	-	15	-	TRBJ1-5	TGTGCCAGCAGGGAAACTCAATATAGCAATCAGCCCCAGCATTTT	CASRETQYSNQPQHF
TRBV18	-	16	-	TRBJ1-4	TGTGCCAGCTCACCGGCCTATACTGCAACTAATGAAAAACTGTTTTTT	CASSPAYTATNEKLFF
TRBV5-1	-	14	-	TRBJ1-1	TGCGCCAGCAGTGAATTGACAGCGAACACTGAAGCTTTCTTT	CASSELTANTEAFF
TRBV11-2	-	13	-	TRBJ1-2	TGTGCCAGCAGGTTACACCTTAACTATGGCTACACCTTC	CASRLHLNYGYTF
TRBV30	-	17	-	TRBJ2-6	TGTGCCTGGAGAAGAGGCCGCACGAGATCTGGGGCCAACGTCCTGACTTTC	CAWRRGRTRSGANVLTF
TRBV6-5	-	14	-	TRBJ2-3	TGTGCCAGCAATCAGAGCCCGACCCTGGATACGCAGTATTTT	CASNQSPTLDTQYF
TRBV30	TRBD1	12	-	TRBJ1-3	TGTGCCTGCCGACAGGGGGGAAACACCATATATTTT	CACRQGGNTIYF
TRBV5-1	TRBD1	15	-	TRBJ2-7	TGCGCCAGCAGCGACCGGGACAGGGCCGTCCGCGAGCAGTACTTC	CASSDRDRAVREQYF